Below are 23 T cell receptor beta chains sequenced from a single sample in a study of blood T cell repertoires in COVID-19. Sequencing used immunoSEQ multiplex PCR; TCRdb keeps in-frame clones, though not all of them. The data show under 250,000 clones, more than 70% seen once. The specimen sequenced was peripheral blood. The receptors shown here come from a woman of 80 years or more with COVID-19, enrolled during active disease.

V and J are TRBV5-1 and TRBJ1-2; TRBD1 agrees at 7 bases. CDR3 size: 15 residues. The junction had 14 bases not matched to a gene; V was cut back by 6 bases and J by 6 bases. From germline, CDR1 is SGHRS and CDR2 YFSETQ. This CDR3 reads CASISGQSYDDGYTF. CDR3 sequence (DNA): TGCGCCAGCATCTCGGGACAGAGCTATGATGATGGCTACACCTTC.

This chain joins TRBV10-3 and TRBJ2-5; 9 bases are shared with TRBD2. The CDR3 is 17 amino acids. V lost 4 bases, J lost 3 bases, and 12 bases stayed unmatched. Germline CDR1 is ENHRY and CDR2 is SYGVKD. The CDR3 loop is CAISGLSGGAQEETQYF. The CDR3 DNA reads as TGTGCCATCAGTGGGCTTAGCGGGGGAGCCCAAGAAGAGACCCAGTACTTC.

The chain links TRBV6-4 to TRBJ2-2; weak D call: TRBD1 (6 bases). The CDR3 consists of 14 residues. Germline lookup yields CDR1 MRHNA and CDR2 SNTAGT. Trimming removed 9 bases at V and 0 bases at J, with 11 bases between. The CDR3 coding sequence is TGTGCCAGTTCACGGACAGCGAACACCGGGGAGCTGTTTTTT. It translates to CASSRTANTGELFF.

DNA for the CDR3: TGTGCCAGCAGGAACCAGGGTAATTCACCCCTCCACTTT. Protein sequence: CASRNQGNSPLHF. The chain recombines TRBV6-5 with TRBJ1-6, with a weak D call TRBD1 (5 bases). V was pared by 6 bases and J by 6 bases, with 9 bases between. Germline CDR1 and CDR2: MNHEY and SVGAGI. The length of the CDR3 is 13 residues.

The chain employs TRBV2 and TRBJ1-5, with 9 bases aligning to TRBD1. The ends lost 6 bases at V and 2 bases at J; junction bases unmatched: 26. The CDR3 covers 22 residues. The germline gives CDR1 SNHLY, CDR2 FYNNEI. CDR3 protein: CASSDPAPPGQGASSGNQPQHF. CDR3 nucleotides: TGTGCCAGCAGCGATCCCGCCCCTCCGGGACAGGGAGCTTCCTCCGGCAATCAGCCCCAGCATTTT.

The chain uses TRBV6-1 and TRBJ1-5; TRBD1 is a possible D gene (5 bases). Per germline, CDR1 MNHNS and CDR2 SASEGT. V gave up 3 bases and J gave up 6 bases, with 12 bases separating them. CDR3 size: 14 residues. The CDR3 DNA is TGTGCCAGCAGTGATATGCAGGGCACTCAGCCCCAGCATTTT. Amino acids: CASSDMQGTQPQHF.

The rearrangement joins TRBV10-3 to TRBJ1-2, with no clear D. The V end was cut by 5 bases, the J end by 0 bases, with 10 bases between. Germline CDR1 reads ENHRY; CDR2 reads SYGVKD. The CDR3 spans 14 residues. CDR3 coding DNA: TGTGCCATCAGTAGGACTGACTCTAACTATGGCTACACCTTC. Amino acids: CAISRTDSNYGYTF.

The genes are TRBV7-9 and TRBJ1-4; D gene ambiguous. V lost 6 bases and J lost 7, with 9 bases in between. The CDR3 runs to 12 residues. Looked up from germline, CDR1 is SEHNR and CDR2 is FQNEAQ (reference sequence). CDR3 amino acids: CASRPMSEKLFF. The CDR3, as DNA: TGTGCCAGCAGGCCGATGAGTGAAAAACTGTTTTTT.

This clone was detected only a few times. V gene TRBV14 combines with J gene TRBJ1-6; D possibly corresponds to TRBD1 (5 bases). In germline, CDR1 is SGHDN, CDR2 FVKESK. The V end lost 2 bases, the J end lost 3 bases, and 20 bases lay between the germline ends. This CDR3 is built from 19 residues. This CDR3 reads CASSQLWDSSFRYNSPLHF. The CDR3 DNA sequence: TGTGCCAGCAGCCAACTCTGGGACTCCTCTTTCCGCTATAATTCACCCCTCCACTTT.

The chain joins TRBV19 to TRBJ2-3; no firm D call. V lost 6 bases, J lost 2 bases, and 15 bases lay in between. The CDR3 consists of 15 residues. Germline V gene data show CDR1 as LNHDA and CDR2 as SQIVND (reference sequence). As DNA, the CDR3 is TGTGCCAGTAGGGAGAACCGAGGTTACACAGATACGCAGTATTTT. This translates into CASRENRGYTDTQYF.

The gene calls are TRBV18 and TRBJ1-3; D call uncertain. The germline V gene encodes CDR1 KGHSH and CDR2 LQKENI. This CDR3 has 14 residues. Trimming took off 3 bases at V and 2 bases at J, with 8 bases between the two ends. The CDR3 DNA follows: TGTGCCAGCTCACCTCCGGGGACTGGAAACACCATATATTTT. This gives the protein CASSPPGTGNTIYF.

The chain combines TRBV6-5 with TRBJ2-7; tentative D call: TRBD1 (5 bases). The CDR3 is made up of 14 amino acids. Germline V gene lookup returns CDR1 MNHEY and CDR2 SVGAGI. V shed 5 bases and J shed 3 bases, with 14 bases lying between them. The CDR3, as DNA: TGTGCCAGCAGTCTTAACCGACAGAACTACGAGCAGTACTTC. Protein: CASSLNRQNYEQYF.

The rearrangement links TRBV27 to TRBJ1-6; D not resolved. V lost 0 bases to trimming and J lost 9 bases, with 12 bases between them. The V gene's germline CDR1 is MNHEY and CDR2 SMNVEV (reference sequence). The CDR3 runs 15 residues. The CDR3 reads CASSLSGGLLSPLHF. CDR3 nucleotides: TGTGCCAGCAGTTTATCTGGCGGATTGCTTTCACCCCTCCACTTT.

This chain links TRBV9 with TRBJ2-7, with D unclear. Germline CDR1 is SGDLS and CDR2 is YYNGEE. The V end was cut by 0 bases, the J end by 1 base, with 14 bases between. This CDR3 comprises 16 residues. CDR3: CASSVASSSLSYEQYF. The CDR3 DNA is TGTGCCAGCAGCGTAGCTTCGTCCTCCCTTTCCTACGAGCAGTACTTC.

This rearrangement joins TRBV2 to TRBJ1-1, with 8 bases fitting TRBD1. The trim removed 7 bases at V and 3 bases at J, leaving 7 bases unmatched. Germline V gives CDR1 SNHLY, CDR2 FYNNEI. This CDR3 contains 14 residues. The CDR3 DNA reads TGTGCCAGCACCCGGACAGGGAAGGACACTGAAGCTTTCTTT. Translated: CASTRTGKDTEAFF. Together with reference TRBV2 and TRBJ1-1, the CDR3 gives the full variable domain: EPEVTQTPSHQVTQMGQEVILRCVPISNHLYFYWYRQILGQKVEFLVSFYNNEISEKSEIFDDQFSVERPDGSNFTLKIRSTKLEDSAMYFCASTRTGKDTEAFFGQGTRLTVV.

This clone was seen just once. This chain uses TRBV28 with TRBJ1-3; D is unresolved. Germline V gene data show CDR1 as MDHEN and CDR2 as SYDVKM. V was pared by 5 bases and J by 0 bases, with 14 bases between. This CDR3 comprises 16 residues. The CDR3 is CASSAPGSSSGNTIYF. The CDR3 region has the DNA TGTGCCAGCAGTGCTCCGGGGTCGAGCTCTGGAAACACCATATATTTT.

This rearrangement joins TRBV12-3 or TRBV12-4 to TRBJ2-1, with TRBD2 matching over 7 bases. The CDR3 has 13 amino acids. The V segment lost 7 bases and the J segment 7 bases; nucleotides outside the gene matches: 7. The CDR3 DNA sequence: TGTGCCAGCACCGGGACTATCTCGAATGAGCAGTTCTTC. This codes for CASTGTISNEQFF.

This clone was observed a single time. This chain joins TRBV4-2 and TRBJ1-1; TRBD1 matches 8 bases. Germline-derived CDR1 and CDR2 are LGHNA and YNFKEQ. Losses at the gene ends were 2 bases for V and 1 base for J; bases not matched to a gene: 3. The CDR3 spans 15 residues. Here the CDR3 DNA reads TGTGCCAGCAGCCAAACACAGGGGGGGAACACTGAAGCTTTCTTT. Its translation is CASSQTQGGNTEAFF.

The rearrangement uses TRBV3-1 (or the pseudogene TRBV3-2) and TRBJ1-2, with 9 bases that match TRBD1. CDR1 and CDR2 (germline): LGHDT, YNNKEL (reference sequence). With V trimmed by 2 bases and J by 8 bases, 6 bases remained unmatched. CDR3 length equals 14 residues. The CDR3 DNA sequence: TGTGCCAGCAGCCAATTACAGGGGGCTGGAGGCTACACCTTC. This encodes CASSQLQGAGGYTF.

The chain employs TRBV3-1 (or the pseudogene TRBV3-2) and TRBJ1-1, with unresolved D. Germline values: CDR1 LGHDT, CDR2 YNNKEL (reference sequence). This CDR3 region has 14 residues. Trimming stripped 2 bases from V and 2 bases from J, with 9 bases between. This chain's CDR3 is CASSQNSPNTEAFF. The CDR3 coding sequence is TGTGCCAGCAGCCAAAACAGCCCCAACACTGAAGCTTTCTTT.

The chain carries TRBV11-2 and TRBJ1-3, with a tentative D call TRBD1 (6 bases). Looked up from germline, CDR1 is SGHAT and CDR2 is FQNNGV. The CDR3 loop spans 14 amino acids. V lost 5 bases to trimming and J lost 1 base, with 9 bases between them. CDR3 in amino acids: CASSTRGSGNTIYF. CDR3 DNA: TGTGCCAGCAGCACCAGGGGATCTGGAAACACCATATATTTT.

This rearrangement joins TRBV4-3 to TRBJ1-3; possibly TRBD1 for D (5 bases). Germline-derived CDR1 and CDR2 are LGHNA and YSLEER. This CDR3 has 16 residues. Trimming cost V 0 bases and J 1 base, with 10 bases left between them. The CDR3 sequence is CASSQEGPSSGNTIYF. The DNA of the CDR3 is TGCGCCAGCAGCCAAGAGGGGCCCTCTTCTGGAAACACCATATATTTT.

The chain joins TRBV7-2 to TRBJ2-7; 8 nucleotides match TRBD2. The CDR3 extends over 15 amino acids. Trimming at V came to 1 base and at J to 4 bases, leaving 6 bases not matched to a gene. The germline gives CDR1 SGHTA, CDR2 FQGNSA. The chain's CDR3 is CASSLEGGGPYEQYF. The CDR3 DNA is TGTGCCAGCAGCTTAGAGGGCGGGGGGCCATACGAGCAGTACTTC. The full variable domain, in which reference TRBV7-2 and TRBJ2-7 provide the parts outside the CDR3, is GAGVSQSPSNKVTEKGKDVELRCDPISGHTALYWYRQSLGQGLEFLIYFQGNSAPDKSGLPSDRFSAERTGGSVSTLTIQRTQQEDSAVYLCASSLEGGGPYEQYFGPGTRLTVT.